One and the same sample provided the 6 T cell receptor beta chains below, sequenced in a study of blood T cell repertoires in COVID-19. Assay: immunoSEQ multiplex PCR; the TCRdb copy retains only in-frame clones and omits some. Of 25,000 to 35,000 clones in the sample, roughly 85% were seen once. Sequencing was carried out using peripheral blood. All receptors come from a man between 60 and 75 years old with active COVID-19.

The chain links TRBV2 to TRBJ2-1; D perhaps matches TRBD2 (6 bases). CDR3 length equals 16 residues. Germline CDR1 reads SNHLY; CDR2 reads FYNNEI. Between the trimmed V and J ends, which lost 6 bases and 3 bases, there was a span of 18 bases. In nucleotides, the CDR3 is TGTGCCAGCAGACCGGTTAGCGGATCGAGCTACAATGAGCAGTTCTTC. It is translated as CASRPVSGSSYNEQFF.

The chain uses TRBV27 and TRBJ2-2; no clear D. The CDR3 extends over 11 amino acids. V lost 3 bases and J lost 7, with 3 bases in between. Germline CDR1 and CDR2: MNHEY and SMNVEV (reference sequence). In DNA, the CDR3 is TGTGCCAGCAGTTTCGTCGGGGAGCTGTTTTTT. It codes for CASSFVGELFF.

The rearrangement uses TRBV19 and TRBJ2-1; D is perhaps TRBD2 (7 bases). This CDR3 contains 15 residues. Germline V gene sequence: CDR1 LNHDA, CDR2 SQIVND (reference sequence). Trimming left V 5 bases short and J 6 bases short, with 17 bases between. CDR3 protein: CASSPRGRALNEQFF. CDR3 coding DNA: TGTGCCAGTAGTCCGAGGGGGAGGGCCCTCAATGAGCAGTTCTTC.

V gene TRBV6-4 combines with J gene TRBJ2-3; no definite D call. V was clipped by 2 bases and J by 4 bases, with 7 bases between them. Germline CDR1 MRHNA, CDR2 SNTAGT. The CDR3 has 13 amino acids. CDR3 DNA: TGTGCCAGCAGTGACCAGTATCCAGATACGCAGTATTTT. Its translation is CASSDQYPDTQYF.

V is TRBV4-2 and J is TRBJ2-5; 7 bases are shared with TRBD2. V lost 6 bases, J lost 5 bases, and 9 bases stayed unmatched. Germline CDR1 and CDR2: LGHNA and YNFKEQ. This CDR3 has 14 amino acids. DNA for the CDR3: TGTGCCAGCAGTTCTCTGGGGGGGAAGGAGACCCAGTACTTC. It encodes CASSSLGGKETQYF.

The chain is built from TRBV5-1 and TRBJ2-5, with TRBD1 matching over 8 bases. In germline, CDR1 is SGHRS, CDR2 YFSETQ. Trimming at V came to 7 bases and at J to 5 bases, leaving 10 bases not matched to a gene. The length of the CDR3 is 14 residues. The CDR3 bases are TGCGCCAGCTTCCGTGACAGGGGCGCCGAGACCCAGTACTTC. Encoded protein: CASFRDRGAETQYF. The full variable domain, in which reference TRBV5-1 and TRBJ2-5 provide the parts outside the CDR3, is KAGVTQTPRYLIKTRGQQVTLSCSPISGHRSVSWYQQTPGQGLQFLFEYFSETQRNKGNFPGRFSGRQFSNSRSEMNVSTLELGDSALYLCASFRDRGAETQYFGPGTRLLVL.